A selection of T cell receptor beta chains follows, all from one sample in a study of cytomegalovirus exposure and HLA in healthy donors. Sequencing was performed with immunoSEQ multiplex PCR; in TCRdb, only in-frame clones are kept and a portion is missing. The sample lists more than 70,000 clones; roughly 67% were seen once. Sequencing used PBMCs. The source of these receptors is a man between 35 and 55 years old in good health and CMV-seropositive. CDR3s include the opening cysteine and the closing phenylalanine or tryptophan. The D gene is left open where the match is weak. Some rows have no size entry. The others give once, few or many, or a class for an expanded clone.

J	V	size	D	CDR3	DNA
TRBJ2-7	TRBV6-1	few	NA	CASSAYTTYEQYF	TGTGCCAGCAGTGCGTACACCACCTACGAGCAGTACTTC
TRBJ2-2	TRBV6-1	NA	NA	CASRTVNTGELFF	TGTGCCAGCAGGACAGTGAACACCGGGGAGCTGTTTTTT
TRBJ2-1	TRBV6-1	many	NA	CASSEPGSPNNEQFF	TGTGCCAGCAGTGAACCGGGTAGCCCCAACAATGAGCAGTTCTTC
TRBJ1-1	TRBV29-1	NA	NA	CSADTSHTEAFF	TGCAGCGCCGACACGAGCCACACTGAAGCTTTCTTT
TRBJ1-5	TRBV19	NA	NA	CASSMETDQPQHF	TGTGCCAGTAGTATGGAGACCGATCAGCCCCAGCATTTT
TRBJ2-2	TRBV18	NA	NA	CASSPPWEAGELFF	TGTGCCAGCTCACCCCCTTGGGAGGCCGGGGAGCTGTTTTTT
TRBJ2-7	TRBV30	NA	TRBD1	CAWRDKGALSYEQYF	TGTGCCTGGAGAGATAAGGGGGCCTTAAGCTACGAGCAGTACTTC
TRBJ1-1	TRBV25-1	NA	NA	CASMYGSRGTEAFF	TGTGCCAGCATGTATGGCTCCCGCGGCACTGAAGCTTTCTTT
TRBJ2-1	TRBV4-2	NA	TRBD2	CASSQDFGLAGGEQFF	TGTGCCAGCAGCCAAGATTTCGGACTAGCGGGAGGTGAGCAGTTCTTC
TRBJ1-1	TRBV4-3	NA	NA	CASSQAGMNTEAFF	TGCGCCAGCAGCCAAGCAGGTATGAACACTGAAGCTTTCTTT
TRBJ1-2	TRBV6-5	once	TRBD1	CASSDYPDRMGGYTF	TGTGCCAGCAGCGACTACCCGGACAGGATGGGTGGCTACACCTTC
TRBJ2-5	TRBV28	few	TRBD1	CATLEPGQGRETQYF	TGTGCCACCTTAGAACCGGGACAGGGGAGAGAGACCCAGTACTTC
TRBJ1-1	TRBV2	few	NA	CASKAEELLNTEAFF	TGTGCCAGCAAGGCGGAAGAACTTTTGAACACTGAAGCTTTCTTT
TRBJ2-3	TRBV5-1	NA	NA	CASSLQGPDTQYF	TGCGCCAGCAGCTTGCAGGGTCCAGATACGCAGTATTTT
TRBJ2-3	TRBV11-1	NA	TRBD1	CASSPTSGGLSTDTQYF	TGTGCCAGCAGCCCGACCTCAGGGGGCCTTAGCACAGATACGCAGTATTTT
TRBJ1-1	TRBV19	NA	NA	CASGDIFSGVNTEAFF	TGTGCCAGTGGAGACATCTTCTCGGGGGTGAACACTGAAGCTTTCTTT
TRBJ2-1	TRBV5-1	NA	NA	CASSKDSKYEQFF	TGCGCCAGCAGCAAAGACAGCAAATATGAGCAGTTCTTC
TRBJ1-4	TRBV7-2	few	NA	CASSLAATTNEKLFF	TGTGCCAGCAGCTTAGCGGCAACAACTAATGAAAAACTGTTTTTT
TRBJ1-6	TRBV25-1	few	TRBD1	CASSGSGQGRSPLHF	TGTGCCAGCAGTGGTTCCGGACAGGGTCGTTCACCCCTCCACTTT
TRBJ2-2	TRBV30	NA	TRBD1	CAWSGQATGELFF	TGTGCCTGGAGCGGACAGGCCACCGGGGAGCTGTTTTTT
TRBJ1-2	TRBV6-1	NA	NA	CASSEGPGTNYGYTF	TGTGCCAGCAGTGAAGGTCCAGGCACTAACTATGGCTACACCTTC
TRBJ1-1	TRBV4-2	few	NA	CASSHQKQGLEAFF	TGTGCCAGCAGCCACCAAAAACAGGGTTTAGAAGCTTTCTTT
TRBJ1-1	TRBV5-6	NA	NA	CASSPDLGGHTEAFF	TGTGCCAGCAGTCCCGACCTGGGTGGGCACACTGAAGCTTTCTTT
TRBJ1-5	TRBV28	NA	TRBD1	CASSTPTGGQPQHF	TGTGCCAGCAGTACCCCGACAGGGGGTCAGCCCCAGCATTTT
TRBJ2-7	TRBV7-2	NA	NA	CASSLARGSNEQYF	TGTGCCAGCAGCTTAGCCCGGGGGTCCAACGAGCAGTACTTC
TRBJ1-1	TRBV20-1	NA	NA	CSAGQGFEAFF	TGCAGTGCTGGCCAGGGTTTTGAAGCTTTCTTT
TRBJ2-1	TRBV5-6	NA	NA	CASSLVGGGTVEQFF	TGTGCCAGCAGCTTGGTGGGTGGCGGGACGGTTGAGCAGTTCTTC
TRBJ1-5	TRBV19	once	NA	CASSTQTGYNQPQHF	TGTGCCAGTAGTACCCAAACAGGGTACAATCAGCCCCAGCATTTT
TRBJ1-6	TRBV4-3	few	NA	CASSQDWQGISPLHF	TGCGCCAGCAGCCAAGATTGGCAGGGTATTTCACCCCTCCACTTT
TRBJ1-1	TRBV6-6	NA	NA	CASNYQLEAFF	TGTGCCAGCAACTACCAACTGGAAGCTTTCTTT
TRBJ1-1	TRBV19	NA	NA	CASSIGKNTEAFF	TGTGCCAGTAGTATCGGGAAGAACACTGAAGCTTTCTTT
TRBJ2-3	TRBV6-1	few	NA	CASRPTTSTDTQYF	TGTGCCAGCAGACCGACAACTAGCACAGATACGCAGTATTTT
TRBJ2-1	TRBV2	NA	TRBD1	CASKKGTGEFNEQFF	TGTGCCAGCAAGAAGGGGACAGGGGAGTTCAATGAGCAGTTCTTC
TRBJ2-7	TRBV5-1	NA	NA	CASSPPKQGSQYF	TGCGCCAGCAGCCCCCCCAAACAGGGATCCCAGTACTTC
TRBJ2-2	TRBV6-5	once	NA	CASSTGGHGELFF	TGTGCCAGCAGTACCGGGGGTCACGGGGAGCTGTTTTTT
TRBJ2-1	TRBV6-1	NA	NA	CASSRKWEQFF	TGTGCCAGCAGCAGAAAATGGGAGCAGTTCTTC
TRBJ2-1	TRBV5-6	NA	NA	CASSLRVGEQFF	TGTGCCAGCAGCTTGAGAGTTGGTGAGCAGTTCTTC
TRBJ2-5	TRBV18	NA	NA	CASSPRDIPGGTQYF	TGTGCCAGCTCACCACGGGACATCCCGGGGGGGACCCAGTACTTC
TRBJ2-7	TRBV7-9	NA	TRBD2	CASSPTPAGGPGEQYF	TGTGCCAGCAGCCCGACGCCAGCGGGAGGGCCAGGCGAGCAGTACTTC
TRBJ1-5	TRBV6-5	NA	TRBD1	CASSYRRGGGQPQHF	TGTGCCAGCAGTTATCGGAGAGGGGGCGGTCAGCCCCAGCATTTT
TRBJ2-1	TRBV15	NA	NA	CATSRELDNEQFF	TGTGCCACCAGCAGAGAACTGGACAATGAGCAGTTCTTC
TRBJ2-5	TRBV2	NA	TRBD1	CASSEGLQGETQYF	TGTGCCAGCAGTGAAGGACTACAGGGGGAGACCCAGTACTTC
TRBJ1-2	TRBV6-5	NA	TRBD1	CASSPQGGGPGGYTF	TGTGCCAGCAGCCCCCAGGGGGGAGGACCGGGAGGCTACACCTTC
TRBJ2-7	TRBV9	once	TRBD1	CASSPDRGSYEQYF	TGTGCCAGCAGCCCGGACAGGGGGTCCTACGAGCAGTACTTC